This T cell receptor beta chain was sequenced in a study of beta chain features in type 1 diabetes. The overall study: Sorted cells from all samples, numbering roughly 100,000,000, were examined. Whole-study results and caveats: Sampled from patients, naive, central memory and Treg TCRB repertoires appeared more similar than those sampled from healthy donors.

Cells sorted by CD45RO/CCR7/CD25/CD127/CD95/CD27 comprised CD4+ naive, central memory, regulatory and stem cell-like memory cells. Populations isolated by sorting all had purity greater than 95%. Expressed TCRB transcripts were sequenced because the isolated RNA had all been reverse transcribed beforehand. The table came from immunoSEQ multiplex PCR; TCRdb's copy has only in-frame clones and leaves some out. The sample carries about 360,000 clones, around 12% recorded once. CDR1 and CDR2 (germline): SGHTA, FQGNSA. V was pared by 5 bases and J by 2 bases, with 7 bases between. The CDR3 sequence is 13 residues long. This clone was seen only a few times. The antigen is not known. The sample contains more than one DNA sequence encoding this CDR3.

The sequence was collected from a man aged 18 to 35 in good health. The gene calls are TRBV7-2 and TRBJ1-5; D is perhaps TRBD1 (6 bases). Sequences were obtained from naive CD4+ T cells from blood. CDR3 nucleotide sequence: TGTGCCAGCAGCCGACAGGGCAATCAGCCCCAGCATTTT. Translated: CASSRQGNQPQHF.